This TCR beta chain stems from a study of identical twins. Overall study results and limits: Shared out-of-frame alpha sequences (those common to twins) showed excess low generation probability. Fewer insertions marked abundant cord blood beta clonotypes; young adult naive trended weakly, memory not at all.

One entry per CDR3 protein results from TCRdb running MiXCR on the 5' RACE reads. The sample has 1.5 million to 2 million distinct CDR3 sequences, about 31% seen once. The donor group consisted entirely of healthy Caucasians. In the case of this clonotype: Its matching antigen is unknown.

The CDR3 loop spans 17 amino acids. The germline V and J ends were trimmed by 2 bases and 0 bases, with 17 bases remaining between them. The clonotype originates from a newborn girl in good health. Sequencing was done on a sample of cord blood. The genes are TRBV12-3 or TRBV12-4 and TRBJ2-7; D remains unclear. The CDR3 DNA is TGTGCCAGCAGTTTATCCCACTTCCGAGCGAGCTCCTACGAGCAGTACTTC. Translating gives CASSLSHFRASSYEQYF.